These 25 T cell receptor beta chains came from one sample sequenced in a study of CD8 T cells in ankylosing spondylitis. TCRdb re-called the 5' RACE reads with MiXCR, one entry per CDR3 protein. In the table there are about 160,000 distinct CDR3 sequences, roughly 18% of which are singletons. The specimen sequenced was blood, either unsorted or a sorted T cell fraction (not recorded which). The receptors come from a male donor with ankylosing spondylitis or in good health (not recorded which).

The table lists this clonotype with many counts. The J gene is TRBJ2-3, the V gene TRBV12-3 or TRBV12-4, with D uncertain. The CDR3 contains 13 residues. The V gene lost 0 bases and the J gene lost 6 bases, with 7 bases spanning the gap. Here the CDR3 DNA reads TGTGCCAGCAGTTTAGCGCTGTCGGATACGCAGTATTTT. This sequence encodes CASSLALSDTQYF.

In its sample, this clonotype was seen a few times. This chain links TRBV20-1 with TRBJ2-7; D remains ambiguous. CDR1 DFQATT and CDR2 SNEGSKA come from the germline V gene (reference sequence). V lost 1 base to trimming and J lost 1 base, with 8 bases between them. This CDR3 has 13 residues. Here the CDR3 DNA reads TGCAGTGCTAGAGGCCAGCTATCCTACGAGCAGTACTTC. This codes for CSARGQLSYEQYF.

This clonotype was detected many times. V gene TRBV24-1 combines with J gene TRBJ2-2, with 7 positions matching TRBD1. Germline V gene data show CDR1 as KGHDR and CDR2 as SFDVKD. J lost 4 bases, V lost 5 bases, and 9 bases had no gene match. The CDR3 contains 16 residues. The CDR3 nucleotides read TGTGCCACCAGTGCCCTGACAGGGTCCATCACCGGGGAGCTGTTTTTT. It encodes CATSALTGSITGELFF.

This clonotype has a handful of counts. The gene calls are TRBV7-6 and TRBJ2-7; 7 nucleotides match TRBD1. This CDR3 region has 15 residues. Trimming at V came to 5 bases and at J to 3 bases, leaving 10 bases not matched to a gene. The germline V gene encodes CDR1 SGHVS and CDR2 FNYEAQ. CDR3 nucleotides: TGTGCCAGCAGCCCACTTGGGGACAGTCGCTACGAGCAGTACTTC. This gives the protein CASSPLGDSRYEQYF.

This clonotype has more than one count but fewer than ten. This rearrangement joins TRBV27 to TRBJ1-4; D ambiguous. Germline-derived CDR1 and CDR2 are MNHEY and SMNVEV (reference sequence). V was shortened by 9 bases and J by 8 bases, with 19 bases between the two germline ends. The CDR3 spans 14 residues. The CDR3 is CASRGVGSGEKLFF. DNA of the CDR3: TGTGCCAGTCGGGGAGTTGGGTCGGGCGAAAAACTGTTTTTT.

Written as DNA, the CDR3 is TGTGCCAGCAGCTTGGACAGGGGGGGGGGTGAGCAGTTCTTC. Its translation is CASSLDRGGGEQFF. The chain carries TRBV7-2 and TRBJ2-1; 10 nucleotides match TRBD1. The V gene's germline CDR1 is SGHTA and CDR2 FQGNSA. There are 14 residues in the CDR3. V was pared by 3 bases and J by 9 bases, with 5 bases of the junction left unmatched.

Many counts were recorded for this clonotype. This chain uses TRBV20-1 with TRBJ1-3; D not certain. Between the trimmed V and J ends, which lost 3 bases and 3 bases, there was a span of 9 bases. From germline, CDR1 is DFQATT and CDR2 SNEGSKA (reference sequence). This CDR3 has 13 residues. In nucleotides, the CDR3 is TGCAGTGCTAGTGCGGATAATGGAAACACCATATATTTT. Translated, it gives CSASADNGNTIYF.

This clonotype was counted between two and nine times. The rearrangement links TRBV28 to TRBJ2-7; a possible D gene is TRBD2 (5 bases). The CDR3 is 14 amino acids. V was pared by 8 bases and J by 2 bases, with 16 bases between. CDR1 and CDR2 (germline): MDHEN, SYDVKM. The CDR3 bases are TGTGCCAGCGGTCATAGCGAACTGGCCTACGAGCAGTACTTC. Its protein product is CASGHSELAYEQYF.

At least ten counts were recorded for this clonotype. The chain joins TRBV29-1 to TRBJ1-1, with 8 bases matching TRBD1. This CDR3 has 14 residues. CDR1 is SQVTM and CDR2 is ANQGSEA in the germline V gene. With V trimmed by 4 bases and J by 0 bases, 4 bases remained unmatched. The CDR3 region has the DNA TGCAGCGTTGCCCCGACAGGGGTGAACACTGAAGCTTTCTTT. This gives the protein CSVAPTGVNTEAFF.

Many counts were recorded for this clonotype. This rearrangement joins TRBV5-1 to TRBJ2-5; 8 positions match TRBD1. Germline V gene sequence: CDR1 SGHRS, CDR2 YFSETQ. The CDR3 loop spans 16 amino acids. Trimming took 4 bases from V and 2 from J; bases not matched to a gene: 10. The CDR3 DNA reads as TGCGCCAGCAGCACTAGGACAGGGACTTTTCAAGAGACCCAGTACTTC. Translation gives CASSTRTGTFQETQYF.

This clonotype has only a few counts. V gene TRBV7-9 combines with J gene TRBJ1-3, with a possible D match to TRBD1 (5 bases). The germline V gene encodes CDR1 SEHNR and CDR2 FQNEAQ (reference sequence). V lost 4 bases and J lost 6, with 13 bases in between. The CDR3 length is 14 residues. CDR3 bases: TGTGCCAGCAGCTCCGGGGCAGGATTAAACACCATATATTTT. Translating gives CASSSGAGLNTIYF.

V gene TRBV4-1 combines with J gene TRBJ2-1; perhaps TRBD1 as D (6 bases). The CDR3 consists of 14 residues. The V and J ends lost 1 base and 5 bases respectively, with 9 bases between them. Per germline, CDR1 MGHRA and CDR2 YSYEKL. The CDR3: CASSQGTDNNEQFF. The CDR3 nucleotides are TGCGCCAGCAGCCAAGGGACAGATAACAATGAGCAGTTCTTC.

This clonotype was observed at least ten times. The V and J genes are TRBV12-3 or TRBV12-4 and TRBJ2-1; D not certain. This CDR3 is 15 amino acids long. V was cut by 8 bases and J by 7 bases, with 21 bases left in between. CDR3 DNA sequence: TGTGCCAGCGGCAAAGGGATAGGGCCTACAAATGAGCAGTTCTTC. This gives the protein CASGKGIGPTNEQFF.

The sample holds a few counts of this clonotype. The chain couples TRBV18 to TRBJ2-1, with 8 bases lining up with TRBD2. The CDR3 consists of 13 residues. Trimming took 6 bases from V and 5 from J; bases not matched to a gene: 3. Germline-derived CDR1 and CDR2 are KGHSH and LQKENI. The DNA for the CDR3 is TGTGCCAGCTCGTCGGGGGGGGACAATGAGCAGTTCTTC. Translated: CASSSGGDNEQFF.

This chain links TRBV2 with TRBJ2-2; no reliable D call. Germline CDR1 is SNHLY and CDR2 is FYNNEI. This CDR3 is built from 15 residues. Trimming took off 4 bases at V and 6 bases at J, with 15 bases between the two ends. CDR3 nucleotides: TGTGCCAGCAGTGGAGGCGTGGCACGGGCCGGGGAGCTGTTTTTT. Its protein product is CASSGGVARAGELFF. The entire variable domain, with the rest obtained from reference TRBV2 and TRBJ2-2, is as follows: EPEVTQTPSHQVTQMGQEVILRCVPISNHLYFYWYRQILGQKVEFLVSFYNNEISEKSEIFDDQFSVERPDGSNFTLKIRSTKLEDSAMYFCASSGGVARAGELFFGEGSRLTVL.

The sample holds many counts of this clonotype. The rearrangement links TRBV5-1 to TRBJ2-2, with a possible D match to TRBD2 (5 bases). The V end lost 0 bases, the J end lost 4 bases, and 10 bases lay between the germline ends. The CDR3 contains 15 residues. The V gene's germline CDR1 is SGHRS and CDR2 YFSETQ. The CDR3 sequence: CASSLEAGLTGELFF. CDR3 sequence (DNA): TGCGCCAGCAGCTTGGAAGCAGGACTCACCGGGGAGCTGTTTTTT.

The chain joins TRBV12-3 or TRBV12-4 to TRBJ1-3; the D is unclear. Trimming removed 5 bases from V and 9 bases from J, with 14 bases in between. The CDR3 is 13 amino acids. Here the CDR3 DNA reads TGTGCCAGCAGTGGGCTGGCGGCGGGCACCATATATTTT. Translation: CASSGLAAGTIYF.

This chain links TRBV5-1 with TRBJ1-1; D ambiguous. Trimming cost V 0 bases and J 3 bases, with 18 bases left between them. The CDR3 is 17 residues long. Germline lookup yields CDR1 SGHRS and CDR2 YFSETQ. The CDR3 loop is CASSLDFGSAGDTEAFF. The CDR3 nucleotides are TGCGCCAGCAGCTTGGATTTCGGGTCCGCCGGGGACACTGAAGCTTTCTTT.

The chain carries TRBV10-3 and TRBJ2-2; D is ambiguous. Germline V gene lookup returns CDR1 ENHRY and CDR2 SYGVKD. Trimming pared 2 bases from V and 6 bases from J, leaving 10 bases between. This CDR3 comprises 14 residues. The CDR3 DNA reads as TGTGCCATCAGTGAGGGAGTTCGCGCCGGGGAGCTGTTTTTT. Translated, it gives CAISEGVRAGELFF.

The chain is built from TRBV30 and TRBJ1-3, with no clear D. CDR1 and CDR2 (germline): GTSNPN, SVGIG (reference sequence). CDR3 size: 14 residues. Trimming cost V 0 bases and J 2 bases, with 8 bases left between them. The CDR3, as DNA: TGTGCCTGGAGTGTACCTGGACCTGGAAACACCATATATTTT. Its translation: CAWSVPGPGNTIYF.

Many counts were recorded for this clonotype. The chain carries TRBV20-1 and TRBJ2-2; possibly TRBD2 for D (5 bases). V dropped 0 bases and J dropped 1 base, with 9 bases sitting between them. This CDR3 contains 15 residues. The V gene's germline CDR1 is DFQATT and CDR2 SNEGSKA (reference sequence). CDR3 nucleotides: TGCAGTGCTAGAGATCCCCGGGAGAACACCGGGGAGCTGTTTTTT. Its protein is CSARDPRENTGELFF.

This clonotype was seen a few times. CDR3 in DNA: TGTGCCAGTACGCCCCATAGAACCTTCACAGATACGCAGTATTTT. It translates to CASTPHRTFTDTQYF. The V call is TRBV19, the J call TRBJ2-3; D is unclear. CDR1 and CDR2 from the germline V gene are LNHDA and SQIVND (reference sequence). The CDR3 spans 15 residues. The V gene lost 7 bases and the J gene lost 2 bases, with 16 bases spanning the gap.

The sample holds a few counts of this clonotype. This chain connects TRBV9 to TRBJ2-1, with a weak D call TRBD2 (6 bases). This CDR3 has 15 residues. Trimming took off 5 bases at V and 0 bases at J, with 12 bases between the two ends. CDR1 SGDLS and CDR2 YYNGEE come from the germline V gene. The DNA of the CDR3 is TGTGCCAGCAGTACTGGGGGGAGCTCCTACAATGAGCAGTTCTTC. Amino acids: CASSTGGSSYNEQFF. Full variable domain (outside the CDR3, taken from reference TRBV9 and TRBJ2-1): DSGVTQTPKHLITATGQRVTLRCSPRSGDLSVYWYQQSLDQGLQFLIQYYNGEERAKGNILERFSAQQFPDLHSELNLSSLELGDSALYFCASSTGGSSYNEQFFGPGTRLTVL.

The chain links TRBV7-9 to TRBJ2-7, with D perhaps TRBD1 (6 bases). Germline values: CDR1 SEHNR, CDR2 FQNEAQ (reference sequence). This CDR3 has 14 amino acids. Trimming shortened V by 3 bases and J by 5 bases, and 14 bases separated the two germline ends. CDR3 DNA: TGTGCCAGCAGCTTGGCGGACAGAGGCCACGAGCAGTACTTC. Its protein is CASSLADRGHEQYF.

The sample holds a few counts of this clonotype. J is TRBJ1-5 and V is TRBV6-1, with D maybe TRBD1 (5 bases). The germline gives CDR1 MNHNS, CDR2 SASEGT. The CDR3 sequence is 13 residues long. Between the trimmed V and J ends, which lost 4 bases and 3 bases, there was a span of 7 bases. CDR3 region: CASSVGVNQPQHF. The CDR3 coding sequence is TGTGCCAGCAGTGTGGGGGTCAATCAGCCCCAGCATTTT.